This T cell receptor beta chain was retrieved from a study of T cell responses to AZD1222 COVID-19 vaccine (TCRdb year 2021). Regarding the research as a whole: A total of over 230 trial participants underwent TCR sequencing, of whom 207 had received two doses of AZD1222 and some 25 had received two doses of the MenACWY control vaccine. Trial participants were enrolled into age subgroups of 18-55, 56-69 and 70-plus years, which contained about 150, 27 and 61 TCR-sequenced participants, respectively. Broad study findings and their caveats: Participants were mostly white British, with more females than males. The authors suggested clonal diversity may have been underestimated. Only five or six AZD1222 recipients were SARS-CoV-2 seropositive at baseline, limiting conclusions about previously exposed vaccinees. The whole spike protein was spanned by vaccine-associated CD4 TCRs, and dominant responses were seen in regions 160-218 and 743-854. Nearly half of unique spike-specific TCRs reportedly recognized epitopes outside regions mutated in the B.1.351 and B.1.1.7 variants. In the small 56-69-year group, the increase in depth fell short of significance, most likely because of low power. After two AZD1222 doses, spike-specific TCR breadth and depth were significantly higher than at day 0 and than in MenACWY recipients. Because no day 14 peak-response samples were available, the repertoires could be characterized only after the peak T cell response.

The CDR3 regions of human TCRbeta chains were subjected to immunosequencing. The study's processing was this. TCRs in the repertoires were compared against a reference library of SARS-CoV-2-specific TCRs that had been generated with the MIRA antigen-specificity platform. Breadth was defined as the fraction of unique TCRs that were SARS-CoV-2-associated, and depth was defined as the fraction of total T cells that were SARS-CoV-2-associated. Using the MIRA data, each spike-specific TCR was assigned both to the spike region to which the TCR was reactive and to a CD4 or CD8 class. Log10-transformed breadth and depth values were compared by one-way ANOVA with Sidak's multiple comparisons tests. In TCRdb, the immuneACCESS table is reduced to in-frame sequences with V and J assigned. These tables do not hold every clone; where another copy was compared, an unresolved V gene accounts for under half, and the others remain unexplained. The V and J calls and clone size are taken from that table; D and trimming were inferred from the DNA. The sample table contains around 150,000 clones; only one count was recorded for almost 95% of them. Of the sample, roughly 3.5% is held by the ten largest clones.

The sample's time point label, decoded: about 28 days (+/-7) after the second vaccine dose. AZD1222 recipients with second doses at about 4 weeks or about 12 weeks were pooled, because spike-specific TCR depth and breadth did not differ between schedules. Vaccinee samples were obtained from the UK trials COV001 and COV002, which included a single-blind randomized controlled phase 2/3 trial of AZD1222 (ChAdOx1 nCoV-19) in healthy adults. For TCRbeta chain sequencing, PBMC samples from trial participants were taken at day 0 and at day 28 after the second dose. The CDR3 numbers 14 residues from cysteine through phenylalanine. Only the CDR3 region is kept as DNA, spanning 42 bases read in frame from base 1. CDR1 and CDR2 are drawn from the germline V gene: SGHTA, FQGNSA. V is reduced by 1 base and J by 8 bases, leaving a spacing of 14 bases between them. In the case of this clone: No cognate antigen has been identified for it. The input lacks base qualities; no much larger clone sits a single base away.

Recombination joined TRBV7-2 with TRBJ1-2; the D gene is unclear. The sample in question was peripheral blood, obtained 28 days after the second AZD1222 dose. This clonotype was obtained from an adult who received the AZD1222 COVID-19 vaccine. The DNA reads TGTGCCAGCAGCTTAGGGTTCTTTACGGGAGGCTACACCTTC. This encodes CASSLGFFTGGYTF.